This T cell receptor beta chain was recovered during a study of cytomegalovirus exposure and HLA in healthy donors. Study at large: Genotyping of under 500 donors showed that approximately 83% belonged to the Caucasian-associated ancestry cluster.

Germline CDR1 and CDR2: MGHRA and YSYEKL. This CDR3 has 17 residues. Trimming stripped 1 base from V and 3 bases from J, with 19 bases between. A multiplex PCR was run with 60 Vbeta primers and 13 Jbeta primers. Profiling relied on immunoSEQ multiplex PCR, and the TCRdb table lists in-frame clones only, not all of them. The table lists about 200,000 clones, 75% to 90% of them singletons. In nominal health when sampled, donors likely had unrecorded immune exposures nonetheless. Note on this clone: Its antigen is undetermined.

Overall study results and limits: Among donors in an Asian-associated ancestry cluster, a later analysis reportedly found fewer N-insertions than the roughly 610-donor mean.

Material for sequencing was PBMCs. The V gene is TRBV4-1, the J gene TRBJ2-7; a weak D match, TRBD2 (6 bases). The TCR originated in a woman in her 30s in good health and CMV-seronegative. The CDR3 reads CASSQGFGGLELYEQYF. CDR3 sequence (DNA): TGCGCCAGCAGCCAAGGATTTGGGGGACTCGAACTCTACGAGCAGTACTTC.